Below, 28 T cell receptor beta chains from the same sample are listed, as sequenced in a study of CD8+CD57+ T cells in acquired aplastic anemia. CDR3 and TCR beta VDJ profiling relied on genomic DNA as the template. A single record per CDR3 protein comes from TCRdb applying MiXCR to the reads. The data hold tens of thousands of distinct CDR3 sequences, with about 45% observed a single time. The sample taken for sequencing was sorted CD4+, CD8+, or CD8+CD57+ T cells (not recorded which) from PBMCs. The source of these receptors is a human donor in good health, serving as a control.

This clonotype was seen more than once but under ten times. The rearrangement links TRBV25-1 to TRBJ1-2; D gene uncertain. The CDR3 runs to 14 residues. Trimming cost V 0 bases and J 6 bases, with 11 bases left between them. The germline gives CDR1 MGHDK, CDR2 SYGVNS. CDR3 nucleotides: TGTGCCAGCAGTGAATATACGGGCATCGATGGCTACACCTTC. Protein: CASSEYTGIDGYTF.

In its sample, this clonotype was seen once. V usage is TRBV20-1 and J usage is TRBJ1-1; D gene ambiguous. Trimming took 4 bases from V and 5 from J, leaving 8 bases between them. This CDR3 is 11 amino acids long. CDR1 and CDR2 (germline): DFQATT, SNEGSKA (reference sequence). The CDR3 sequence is CSATSWTEAFF. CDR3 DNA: TGCAGTGCTACCAGTTGGACTGAAGCTTTCTTT.

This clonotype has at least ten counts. In nucleotides, the CDR3 is TGCGCCAGCAGCTTGGGGCTCGGGGGACGGGGGAACACTGAAGCTTTCTTT. Its protein is CASSLGLGGRGNTEAFF. The chain links TRBV5-1 to TRBJ1-1; D possibly corresponds to TRBD1 (5 bases). With 0 bases removed from V and 1 base from J, the gap between germline ends came to 16 bases. CDR3 length equals 17 residues. From germline, CDR1 is SGHRS and CDR2 YFSETQ.

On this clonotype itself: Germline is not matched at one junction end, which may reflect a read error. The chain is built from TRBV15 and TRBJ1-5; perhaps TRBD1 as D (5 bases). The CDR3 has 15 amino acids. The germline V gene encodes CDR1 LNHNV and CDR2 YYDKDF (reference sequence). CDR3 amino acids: CASSIDSYSNQPQHF. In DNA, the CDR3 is TGTGCCAGCAGCATCGACAGTTATAGCAATCAGCCCCAGCATTTT.

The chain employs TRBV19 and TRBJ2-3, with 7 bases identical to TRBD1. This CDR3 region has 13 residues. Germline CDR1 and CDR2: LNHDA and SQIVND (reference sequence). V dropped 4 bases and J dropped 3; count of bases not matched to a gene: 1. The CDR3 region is CASSTQGTDTQYF. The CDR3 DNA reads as TGTGCCAGTAGTACACAGGGGACAGATACGCAGTATTTT.

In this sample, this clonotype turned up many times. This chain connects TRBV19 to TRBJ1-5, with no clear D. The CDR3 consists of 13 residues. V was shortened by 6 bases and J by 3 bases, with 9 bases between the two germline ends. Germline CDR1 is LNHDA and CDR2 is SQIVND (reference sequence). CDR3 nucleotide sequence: TGTGCCAGTAGCCCGGATCTCAATCAGCCCCAGCATTTT. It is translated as CASSPDLNQPQHF.

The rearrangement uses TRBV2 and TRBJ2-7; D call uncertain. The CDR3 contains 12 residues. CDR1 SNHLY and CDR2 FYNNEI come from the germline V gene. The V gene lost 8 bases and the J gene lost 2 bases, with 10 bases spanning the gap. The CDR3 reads CASRTSTYEQYF. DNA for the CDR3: TGTGCCAGCCGGACCTCGACCTACGAGCAGTACTTC.

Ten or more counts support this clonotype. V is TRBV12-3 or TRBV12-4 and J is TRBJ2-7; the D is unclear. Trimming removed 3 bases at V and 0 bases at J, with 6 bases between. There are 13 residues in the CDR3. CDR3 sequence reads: CASSFGSSYEQYF. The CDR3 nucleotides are TGTGCCAGCAGTTTCGGCAGCTCCTACGAGCAGTACTTC.

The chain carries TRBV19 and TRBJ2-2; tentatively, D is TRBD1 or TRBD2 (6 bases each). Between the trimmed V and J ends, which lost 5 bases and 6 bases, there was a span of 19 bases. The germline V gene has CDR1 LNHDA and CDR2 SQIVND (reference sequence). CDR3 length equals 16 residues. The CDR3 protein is CASSGLGGKGAGELFF. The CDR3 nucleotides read TGTGCCAGTAGTGGCCTAGGGGGGAAAGGAGCCGGGGAGCTGTTTTTT. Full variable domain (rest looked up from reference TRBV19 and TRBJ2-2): DGGITQSPKYLFRKEGQNVTLSCEQNLNHDAMYWYRQDPGQGLRLIYYSQIVNDFQKGDIAEGYSVSREKKESFPLTVTSAQKNPTAFYLCASSGLGGKGAGELFFGEGSRLTVL.

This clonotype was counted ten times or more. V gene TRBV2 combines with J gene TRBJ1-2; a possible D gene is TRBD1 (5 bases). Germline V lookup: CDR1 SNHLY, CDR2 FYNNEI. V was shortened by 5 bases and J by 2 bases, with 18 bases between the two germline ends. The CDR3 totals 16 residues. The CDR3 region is CASSRTQETENYGYTF. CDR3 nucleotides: TGTGCCAGCAGTCGTACCCAAGAGACAGAAAACTATGGCTACACCTTC.

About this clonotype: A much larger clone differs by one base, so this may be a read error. The CDR3 is CASSIELGMDTEAFF. DNA for the CDR3: TGTGCCAGCAGCATAGAGCTAGGCATGGACACTGAAGCTTTCTTT. The chain is built from TRBV9 and TRBJ1-1; D remains unclear. The V end lost 4 bases, the J end lost 3 bases, and 16 bases lay between the germline ends. The germline V gene has CDR1 SGDLS and CDR2 YYNGEE. The length of the CDR3 is 15 residues.

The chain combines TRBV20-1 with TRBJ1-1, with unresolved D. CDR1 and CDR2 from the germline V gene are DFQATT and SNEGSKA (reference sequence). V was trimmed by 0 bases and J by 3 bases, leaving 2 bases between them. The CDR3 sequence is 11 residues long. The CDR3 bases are TGCAGTGCTAGAGAATACACTGAAGCTTTCTTT. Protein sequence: CSAREYTEAFF.

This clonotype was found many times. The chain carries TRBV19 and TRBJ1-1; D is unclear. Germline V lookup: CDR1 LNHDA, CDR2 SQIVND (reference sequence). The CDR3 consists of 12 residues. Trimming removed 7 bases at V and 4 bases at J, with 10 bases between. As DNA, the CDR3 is TGTGCCAGTACGGCCATGAGCACTGAAGCTTTCTTT. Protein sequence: CASTAMSTEAFF.

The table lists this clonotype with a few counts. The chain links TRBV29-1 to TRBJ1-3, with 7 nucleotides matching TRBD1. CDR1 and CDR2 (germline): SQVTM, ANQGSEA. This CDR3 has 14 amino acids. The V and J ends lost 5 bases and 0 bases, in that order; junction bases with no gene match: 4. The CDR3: CSVLDRFSGNTIYF. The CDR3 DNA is TGCAGCGTTTTGGACAGGTTCTCTGGAAACACCATATATTTT.

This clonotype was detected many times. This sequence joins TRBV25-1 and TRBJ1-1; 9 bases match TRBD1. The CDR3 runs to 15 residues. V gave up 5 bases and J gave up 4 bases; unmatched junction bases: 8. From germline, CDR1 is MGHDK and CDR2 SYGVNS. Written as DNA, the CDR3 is TGTGCCAGCAGTCGATTACAGGGGGCGCCCACTGAAGCTTTCTTT. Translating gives CASSRLQGAPTEAFF.

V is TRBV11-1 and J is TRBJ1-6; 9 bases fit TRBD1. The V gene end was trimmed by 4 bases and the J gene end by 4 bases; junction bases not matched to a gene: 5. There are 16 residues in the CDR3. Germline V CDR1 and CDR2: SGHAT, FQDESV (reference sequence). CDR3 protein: CASSSSGTGYNSPLHF. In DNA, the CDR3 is TGTGCCAGCAGCTCCTCCGGGACAGGGTATAATTCACCCCTCCACTTT. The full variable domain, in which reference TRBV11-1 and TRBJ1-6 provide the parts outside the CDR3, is EAEVAQSPRYKITEKSQAVAFWCDPISGHATLYWYRQILGQGPELLVQFQDESVVDDSQLPKDRFSAERLKGVDSTLKIQPAELGDSAMYLCASSSSGTGYNSPLHFGNGTRLTVT.

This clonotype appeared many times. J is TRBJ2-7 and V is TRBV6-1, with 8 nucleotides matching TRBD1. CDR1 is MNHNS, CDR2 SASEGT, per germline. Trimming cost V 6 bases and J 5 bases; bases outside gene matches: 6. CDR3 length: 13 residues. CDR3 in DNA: TGTGCCAGCAGGACCGGACAGGGCAACGAGCAGTACTTC. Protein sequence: CASRTGQGNEQYF.

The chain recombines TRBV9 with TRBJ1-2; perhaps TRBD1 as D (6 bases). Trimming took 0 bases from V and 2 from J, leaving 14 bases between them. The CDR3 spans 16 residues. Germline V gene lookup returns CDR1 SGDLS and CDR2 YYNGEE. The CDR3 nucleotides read TGTGCCAGCAGCGTAGGGAGCGGGGGCGAGAACTATGGCTACACCTTC. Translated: CASSVGSGGENYGYTF.

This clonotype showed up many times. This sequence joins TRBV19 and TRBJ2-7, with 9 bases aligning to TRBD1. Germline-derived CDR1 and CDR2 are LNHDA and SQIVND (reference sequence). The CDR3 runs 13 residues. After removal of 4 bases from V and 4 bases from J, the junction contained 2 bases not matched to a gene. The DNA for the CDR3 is TGTGCCAGTAGTACGGGACAGGGTTACGAGCAGTACTTC. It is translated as CASSTGQGYEQYF.

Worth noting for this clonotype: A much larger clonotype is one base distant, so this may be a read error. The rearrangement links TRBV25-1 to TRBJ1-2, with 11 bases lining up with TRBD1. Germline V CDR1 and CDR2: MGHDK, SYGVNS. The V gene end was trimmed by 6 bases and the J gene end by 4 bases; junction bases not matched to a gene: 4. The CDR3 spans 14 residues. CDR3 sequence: CASSGTGGIYGYTF. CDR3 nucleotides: TGTGCCAGCAGCGGGACAGGGGGGATCTATGGCTACACCTTC.

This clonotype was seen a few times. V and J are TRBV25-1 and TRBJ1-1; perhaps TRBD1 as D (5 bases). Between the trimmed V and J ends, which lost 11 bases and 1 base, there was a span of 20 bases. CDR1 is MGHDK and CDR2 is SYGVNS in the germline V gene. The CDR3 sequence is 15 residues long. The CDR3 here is CACSLSGTGNTEAFF. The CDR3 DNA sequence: TGTGCCTGCTCACTTTCCGGGACTGGGAACACTGAAGCTTTCTTT.

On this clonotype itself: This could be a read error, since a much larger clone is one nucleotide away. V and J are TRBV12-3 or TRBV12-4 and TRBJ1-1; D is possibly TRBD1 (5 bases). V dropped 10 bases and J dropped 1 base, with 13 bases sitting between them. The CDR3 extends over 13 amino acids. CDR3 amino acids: CATERTRNTEAFF. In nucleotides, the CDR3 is TGTGCCACCGAGCGGACAAGGAACACTGAAGCTTTCTTT.

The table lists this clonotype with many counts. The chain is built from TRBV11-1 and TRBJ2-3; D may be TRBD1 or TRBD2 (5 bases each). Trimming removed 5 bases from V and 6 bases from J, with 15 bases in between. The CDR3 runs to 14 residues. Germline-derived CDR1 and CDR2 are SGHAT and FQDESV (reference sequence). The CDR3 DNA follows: TGTGCCAGCAGCCTTGACCCTGGGGGTGATACGCAGTATTTT. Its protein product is CASSLDPGGDTQYF.

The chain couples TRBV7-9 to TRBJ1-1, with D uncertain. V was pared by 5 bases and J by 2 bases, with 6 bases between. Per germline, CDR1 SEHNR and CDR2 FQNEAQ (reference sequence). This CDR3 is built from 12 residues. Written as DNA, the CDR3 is TGTGCCAGCAGCCATCCCAACACTGAAGCTTTCTTT. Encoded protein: CASSHPNTEAFF. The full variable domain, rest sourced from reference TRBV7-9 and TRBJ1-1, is DTGVSQNPRHKITKRGQNVTFRCDPISEHNRLYWYRQTLGQGPEFLTYFQNEAQLEKSRLLSDRFSAERPKGSFSTLEIQRTEQGDSAMYLCASSHPNTEAFFGQGTRLTVV.

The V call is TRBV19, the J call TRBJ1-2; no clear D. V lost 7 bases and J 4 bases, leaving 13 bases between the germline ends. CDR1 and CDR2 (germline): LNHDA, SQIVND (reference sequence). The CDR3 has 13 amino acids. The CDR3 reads CASTPNRSYGYTF. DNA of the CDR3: TGTGCCAGTACCCCTAACCGGAGCTATGGCTACACCTTC.

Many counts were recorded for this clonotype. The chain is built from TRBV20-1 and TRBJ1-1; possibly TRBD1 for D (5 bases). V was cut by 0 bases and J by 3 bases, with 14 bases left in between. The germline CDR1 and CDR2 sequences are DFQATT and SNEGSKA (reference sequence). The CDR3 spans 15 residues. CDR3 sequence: CSARDGQGRYTEAFF. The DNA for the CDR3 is TGCAGTGCTAGAGATGGGCAGGGTAGGTACACTGAAGCTTTCTTT.

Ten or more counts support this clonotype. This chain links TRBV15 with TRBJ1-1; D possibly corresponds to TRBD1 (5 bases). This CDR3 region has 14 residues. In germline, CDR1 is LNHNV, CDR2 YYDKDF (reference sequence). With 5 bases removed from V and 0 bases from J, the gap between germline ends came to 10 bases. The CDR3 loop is CATSVRDLNTEAFF. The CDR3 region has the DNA TGTGCCACCAGCGTACGGGACCTGAACACTGAAGCTTTCTTT.

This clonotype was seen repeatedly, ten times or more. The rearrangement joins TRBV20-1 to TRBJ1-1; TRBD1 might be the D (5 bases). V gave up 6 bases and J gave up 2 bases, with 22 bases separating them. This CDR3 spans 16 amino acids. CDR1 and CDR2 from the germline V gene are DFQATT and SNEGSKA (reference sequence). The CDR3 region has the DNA TGCAGTGCCCCTGGAGATGCCCGGGGACTAAACACTGAAGCTTTCTTT. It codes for CSAPGDARGLNTEAFF.